This TCR beta chain was documented in a study of blood T cell repertoires in COVID-19. Study information: Material from acute and convalescent COVID-19 was sourced from the United States, Italy and Spain.

Cohorts were based on clinical histories the participants reported. All recovered Cohort 3 donors got two negative PCRs, got clearance, or saw symptom resolution. As processed by the authors: By means of reference gene primer amplification, nucleated cell counts were estimated. TCRdb's copy holds only in-frame clones and misses some; the assay was immunoSEQ multiplex PCR. V and J calls and clone size are copied from that table; D and trimming were computed from the DNA. The sample contains 150,000 or so clones, 84% of which appear only once. The trim removed 4 bases at V and 1 base at J, leaving 2 bases unmatched. The CDR3 length is 14 residues. The V gene's germline CDR1 is KGHDR and CDR2 SFDVKD.

Sequenced input: PBMCs or T cells enriched from blood (not recorded which). V is TRBV24-1 and J is TRBJ1-1; 7 bases are a match to TRBD1. This TCR was sampled from a man aged 45-65 years who had recovered from COVID-19. This CDR3 reads CATSEDRANTEAFF. CDR3 nucleotides: TGTGCCACCAGTGAAGACAGGGCGAACACTGAAGCTTTCTTT.